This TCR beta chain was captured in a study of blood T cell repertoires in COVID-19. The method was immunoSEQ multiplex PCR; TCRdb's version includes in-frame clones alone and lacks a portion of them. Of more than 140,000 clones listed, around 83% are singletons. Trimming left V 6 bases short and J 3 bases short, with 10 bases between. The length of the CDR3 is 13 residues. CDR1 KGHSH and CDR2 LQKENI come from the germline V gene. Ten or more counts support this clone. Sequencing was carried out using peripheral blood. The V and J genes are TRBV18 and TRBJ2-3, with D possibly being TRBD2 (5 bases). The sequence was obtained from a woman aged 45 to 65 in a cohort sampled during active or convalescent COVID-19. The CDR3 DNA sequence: TGTGCCAGCTCGCCGAGGGTTACAGATACGCAGTATTTT. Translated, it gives CASSPRVTDTQYF.